This T cell receptor beta chain was sequenced in a study of cytomegalovirus exposure and HLA in healthy donors. Study-level results: The authors reported that TCR beta sequences could predict HLA-A and HLA-B alleles. These predictions were accurate for most subjects in the first cohort.

Comment on this clone: Its antigen is as yet unknown.

The CDR3 length is 14 residues. Losses at the gene ends were 4 bases for V and 2 bases for J; bases not matched to a gene: 3. CDR1 is SGHVS, CDR2 FQNEAQ, per germline. Primers: 60 Vbeta forward and 13 Jbeta reverse. Libraries were prepared by immunoSEQ multiplex PCR; TCRdb keeps only in-frame clonotypes and omits some of them. The sample shows 50,000 to 65,000 clones, roughly 74% of them seen only once. This sequence was found in a woman aged 40 to 50 in good health and CMV-seropositive. The chain has TRBV7-8 and TRBJ2-3; 7 bases fit TRBD1. The sequenced sample consisted of PBMCs. CDR3 residues: CASSSGQVTDTQYF. CDR3 DNA: TGTGCCAGCAGCTCCGGACAGGTCACAGATACGCAGTATTTT.